The clone carrying this TCR beta chain was observed a few times. TCRB transcripts that were expressed got sequenced, as all of the isolated RNA had been reverse transcribed. This table comes from immunoSEQ multiplex PCR, and its TCRdb copy is limited to in-frame clones, with some not included. The sample holds 970,000 or so clones, 15% to 20% seen once. The data were taken from a study of beta chain features in type 1 diabetes. Per germline, CDR1 SGHTA and CDR2 FQGNSA. CDR3 size: 13 residues. The V end was cut by 5 bases, the J end by 10 bases, with 15 bases between. Sequencing was done on a sample of naive CD4+ T cells from blood. The chain employs TRBV7-2 and TRBJ2-1; TRBD1 or TRBD2 may be the D gene (5 bases each). The receptor comes from a woman aged 18-29 years in good health. CDR3 in DNA: TGTGCCAGCAGCCCACGGGAATGGGGGGAGCAGTTCTTC. Residues: CASSPREWGEQFF.